This T cell receptor beta chain came from a study of blood T cell repertoires in COVID-19. The overall study: T cells, B-cell-depleted T cells, or PBMCs provided the cDNA or gDNA that served as material.

The sample holds one count of this clone. Authors' methods: Reference gene primer amplification in the assay estimated nucleated cell counts. Clones were read by immunoSEQ multiplex PCR, and TCRdb kept only the in-frame ones, dropping some. That table is the source of V, J and clone size, and D and trimming were worked out from the DNA. The sample consists of about 240,000 clones, 85% to 90% of them appearing once. Germline V CDR1 and CDR2: MGHDK, SYGVNS. The CDR3 has 15 residues. Losses at the gene ends were 4 bases for V and 6 bases for J; bases not matched to a gene: 6. V gene TRBV25-1 combines with J gene TRBJ2-2, with 9 positions matching TRBD1. This TCR came from a woman aged 70-85 years with active or convalescent COVID-19. The specimen was peripheral blood. The CDR3: CASSVHRGRSGELFF. CDR3 DNA: TGTGCCAGCAGTGTCCACAGGGGGCGGTCCGGGGAGCTGTTTTTT.